This T cell receptor (beta chain) was sequenced for a study of human T cells and chemical hapten exposure. Background on the study: Application of 0.01% DPC to the upper back was done by patch test, with a reading at 6 days. General study findings and limits: Expanded TCRs formed significantly more large CDR3 similarity clusters than controls. Alopecia affecting every donor means their immune response may not match healthy people's.

Trimming removed 3 bases at V and 7 bases at J, with 16 bases between. Germline lookup yields CDR1 SGHDT and CDR2 YYEEEE. The CDR3 extends over 14 amino acids. About this clonotype: Its antigen is not known.

Original analysis: Sample-level TCR yields exhibited a median of around 90,000, with a range of roughly 20,000 to 700,000. One entry per CDR3 protein, called by TCRdb with MiXCR from the RACE reads. These V and J calls originate from TCRdb's pipeline instead of the authors' own analysis. The profile shows 150,000 to 200,000 distinct CDR3 sequences, around 30% of them singletons. As to time point: patch test 3, about 24 weeks after DPC sensitization. Treatment denoted: therapeutic diphenylcyclopropenone sensitization with weekly scalp DPC. The TCR comes from a young woman with alopecia areata. Some clones in this sample may be carry-over from other donors' samples. This rearrangement joins TRBV5-6 to TRBJ1-2, with a possible D match to TRBD1 (6 bases). The sample was whole blood, taken in connection with sensitization to the hapten diphenylcyclopropenone (DPC). The chain's CDR3 is CASSSYGGGFGYTF. DNA for the CDR3: TGTGCCAGCAGCTCTTACGGCGGGGGCTTTGGCTACACCTTC.